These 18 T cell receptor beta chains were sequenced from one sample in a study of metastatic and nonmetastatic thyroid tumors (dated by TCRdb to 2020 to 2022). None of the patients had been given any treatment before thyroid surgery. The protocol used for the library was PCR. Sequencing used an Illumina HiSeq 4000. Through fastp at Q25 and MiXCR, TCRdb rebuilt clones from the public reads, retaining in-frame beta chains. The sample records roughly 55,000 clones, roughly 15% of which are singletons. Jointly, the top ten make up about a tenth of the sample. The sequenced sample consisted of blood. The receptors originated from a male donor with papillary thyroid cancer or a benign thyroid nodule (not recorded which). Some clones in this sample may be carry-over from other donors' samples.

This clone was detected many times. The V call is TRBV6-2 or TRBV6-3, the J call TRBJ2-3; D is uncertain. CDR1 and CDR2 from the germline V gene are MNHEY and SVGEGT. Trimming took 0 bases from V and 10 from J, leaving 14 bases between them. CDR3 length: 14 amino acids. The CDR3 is CASSYSDPSQAQYF. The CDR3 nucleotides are TGTGCCAGCAGTTACTCAGACCCCAGCCAGGCGCAGTATTTT.

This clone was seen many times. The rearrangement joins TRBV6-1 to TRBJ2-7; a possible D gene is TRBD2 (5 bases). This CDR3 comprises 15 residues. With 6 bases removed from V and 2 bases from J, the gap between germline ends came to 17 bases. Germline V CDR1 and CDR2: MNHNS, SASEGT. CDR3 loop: CASSIGEGSPYEQYF. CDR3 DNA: TGTGCCAGCAGCATCGGAGAAGGGAGCCCCTACGAGCAGTACTTC.

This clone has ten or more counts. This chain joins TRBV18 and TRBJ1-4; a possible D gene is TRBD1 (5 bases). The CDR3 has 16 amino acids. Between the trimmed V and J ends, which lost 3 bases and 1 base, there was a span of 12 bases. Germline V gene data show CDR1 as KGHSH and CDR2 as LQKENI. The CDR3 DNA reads TGTGCCAGCTCACCGAGATCGACAGAAACTAATGAAAAACTGTTTTTT. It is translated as CASSPRSTETNEKLFF.

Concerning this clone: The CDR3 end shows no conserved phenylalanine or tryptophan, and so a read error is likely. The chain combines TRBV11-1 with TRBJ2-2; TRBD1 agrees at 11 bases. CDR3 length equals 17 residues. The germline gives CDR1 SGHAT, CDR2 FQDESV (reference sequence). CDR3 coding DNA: TGTGCCAGCAGCTCAGAGGACAGGGGGCCGAACACCGCGGAGCTGTTTCTT. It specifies CASSSEDRGPNTAELFL.

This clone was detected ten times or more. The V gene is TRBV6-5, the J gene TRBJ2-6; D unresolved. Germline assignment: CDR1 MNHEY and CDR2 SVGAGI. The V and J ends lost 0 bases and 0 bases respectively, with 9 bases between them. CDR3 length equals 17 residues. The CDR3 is CASSYSRPSSGANVLTF. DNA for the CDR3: TGTGCCAGCAGTTACTCTCGACCGAGCTCTGGGGCCAACGTCCTGACTTTC.

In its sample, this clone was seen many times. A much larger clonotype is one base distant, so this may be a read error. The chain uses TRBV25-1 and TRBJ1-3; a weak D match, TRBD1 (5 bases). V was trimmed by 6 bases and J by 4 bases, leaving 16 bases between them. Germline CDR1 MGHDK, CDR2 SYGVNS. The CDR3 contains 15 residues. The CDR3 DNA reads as TGTGCCAGCAGACCCAGGGTAATGGGGGGAAACACCATATATTTT. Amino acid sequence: CASRPRVMGGNTIYF.

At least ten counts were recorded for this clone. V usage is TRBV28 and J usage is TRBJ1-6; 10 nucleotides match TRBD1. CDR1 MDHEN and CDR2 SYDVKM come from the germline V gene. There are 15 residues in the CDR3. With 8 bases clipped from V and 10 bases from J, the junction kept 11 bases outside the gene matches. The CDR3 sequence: CASAGTGDLGSPLHF. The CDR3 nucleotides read TGTGCCAGCGCCGGGACAGGGGATTTAGGGTCACCCCTCCACTTT.

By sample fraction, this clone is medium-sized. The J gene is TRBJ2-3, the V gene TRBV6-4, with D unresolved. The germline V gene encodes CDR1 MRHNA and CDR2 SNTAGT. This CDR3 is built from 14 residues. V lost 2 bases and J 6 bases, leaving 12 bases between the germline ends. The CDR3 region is CASSDRIESDTQYF. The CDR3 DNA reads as TGTGCCAGCAGTGACCGGATAGAGAGTGATACGCAGTATTTT.

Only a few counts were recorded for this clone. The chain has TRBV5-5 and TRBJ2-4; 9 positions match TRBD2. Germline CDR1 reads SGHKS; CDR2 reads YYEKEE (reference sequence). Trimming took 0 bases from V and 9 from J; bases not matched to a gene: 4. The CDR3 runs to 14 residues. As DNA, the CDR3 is TGTGCCAGCAGCTTGGCTAGCGGGATTGTCATTCAGTACTTC. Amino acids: CASSLASGIVIQYF.

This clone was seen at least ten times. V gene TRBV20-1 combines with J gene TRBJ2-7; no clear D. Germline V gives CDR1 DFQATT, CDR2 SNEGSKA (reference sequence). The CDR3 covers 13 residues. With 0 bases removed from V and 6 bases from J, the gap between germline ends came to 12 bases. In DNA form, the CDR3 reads TGCAGTGCTAGAGATCCCTCCAGTGGCGAGCAGTACGTC. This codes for CSARDPSSGEQYV.

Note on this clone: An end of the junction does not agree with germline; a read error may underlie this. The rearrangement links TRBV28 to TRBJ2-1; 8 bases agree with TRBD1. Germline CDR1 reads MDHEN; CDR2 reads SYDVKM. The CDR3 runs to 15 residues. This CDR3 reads CASSTPGQDYNEQFF. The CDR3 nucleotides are TGTGCCAGCAGTACTCCGGGACAGGACTACAATGAGCAATTCTTC.

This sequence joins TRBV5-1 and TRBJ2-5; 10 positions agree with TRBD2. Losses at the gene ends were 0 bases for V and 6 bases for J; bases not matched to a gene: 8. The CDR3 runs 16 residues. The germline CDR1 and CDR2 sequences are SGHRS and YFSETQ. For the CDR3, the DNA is TGCGCCAGCAGCTTGGCAGCGGGGGGGCCTAGGAAGACCCAGTACTTC. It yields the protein CASSLAAGGPRKTQYF.

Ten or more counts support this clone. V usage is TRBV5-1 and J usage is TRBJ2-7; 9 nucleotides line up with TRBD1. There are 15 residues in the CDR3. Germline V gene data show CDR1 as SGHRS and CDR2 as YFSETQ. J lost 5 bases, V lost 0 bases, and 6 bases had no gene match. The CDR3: CASSLGTGGFDEQYF. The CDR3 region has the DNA TGCGCCAGCAGCTTGGGTACAGGGGGCTTCGACGAGCAGTACTTC.

For the CDR3, the DNA is TGCGCCAGCAGCCAAGGCAGTGCAGATACGCAGTATTTT. Translation gives CASSQGSADTQYF. The genes are TRBV4-1 and TRBJ2-3; D call uncertain. This CDR3 region has 13 residues. Trimming took 1 base from V and 4 from J, leaving 6 bases between them. CDR1 is MGHRA, CDR2 YSYEKL, per germline.

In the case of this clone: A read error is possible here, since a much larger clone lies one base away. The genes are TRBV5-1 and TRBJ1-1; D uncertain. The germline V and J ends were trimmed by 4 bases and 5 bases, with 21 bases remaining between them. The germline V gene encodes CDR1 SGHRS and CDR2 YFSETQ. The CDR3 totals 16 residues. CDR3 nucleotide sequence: TGCGCCAGCAGCGGGGTTGACACCGGGTTGGGGACTGAAGCTTTCTTT. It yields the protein CASSGVDTGLGTEAFF.

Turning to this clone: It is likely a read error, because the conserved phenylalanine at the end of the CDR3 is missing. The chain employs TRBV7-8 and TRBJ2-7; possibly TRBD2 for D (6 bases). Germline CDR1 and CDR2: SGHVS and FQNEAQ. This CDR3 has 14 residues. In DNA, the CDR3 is TGTGCGAGCAGGCTTGGGCGGGGCCCGGGCGAGCAGTACTTA. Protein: CASRLGRGPGEQYL.

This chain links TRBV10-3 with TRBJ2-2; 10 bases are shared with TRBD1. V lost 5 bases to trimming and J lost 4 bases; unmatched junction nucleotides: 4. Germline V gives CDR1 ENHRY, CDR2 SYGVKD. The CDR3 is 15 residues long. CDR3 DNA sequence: TGTGCCATCAGTACCGGACAGGGGGGCACCGGGGAGCTGTTTTTT. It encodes CAISTGQGGTGELFF.

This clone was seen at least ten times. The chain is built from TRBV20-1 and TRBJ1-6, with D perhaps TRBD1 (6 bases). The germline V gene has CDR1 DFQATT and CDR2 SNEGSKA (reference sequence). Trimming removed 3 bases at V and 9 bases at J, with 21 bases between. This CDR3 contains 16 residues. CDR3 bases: TGCAGTGCTAGGACACCGGGACACCGAGGAAGTTCACCCCTCCACTTT. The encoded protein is CSARTPGHRGSSPLHF.